The 20 T cell receptor beta chains presented below share a single source sample, sequenced in a study of blood T cell repertoires in COVID-19. The repertoire was sequenced with immunoSEQ multiplex PCR; TCRdb's copy has only in-frame clones and lacks some. The sample lists about 87,000 clones; roughly 84% were seen once. Sequenced sample: peripheral blood. All receptors come from a woman of 80 years or more with COVID-19, enrolled during active disease.

The V and J genes are TRBV6-2 or TRBV6-3 and TRBJ2-2; TRBD1 is a possible D gene (5 bases). This CDR3 contains 20 residues. Per the germline V gene, CDR1 is MNHEY and CDR2 is SVGEGT. V lost 0 bases and J lost 0, with 20 bases in between. The CDR3 nucleotides read TGTGCCAGCAGTTACTCGTCGAGTTCCTACAGGCGCACGAACACCGGGGAGCTGTTTTTT. It specifies CASSYSSSSYRRTNTGELFF.

V usage is TRBV11-3 and J usage is TRBJ2-1; no clear D gene. V lost 3 bases and J 10 bases, leaving 16 bases between the germline ends. The CDR3 sequence is 14 residues long. The germline V gene encodes CDR1 SGHNT and CDR2 YENEEA. The CDR3 protein is CASSFSQTVREQFF. The DNA of the CDR3 is TGTGCCAGCAGCTTTTCGCAAACGGTTCGCGAGCAGTTCTTC.

The V gene is TRBV4-2, the J gene TRBJ2-3; D possibly corresponds to TRBD2 (6 bases). CDR1 is LGHNA and CDR2 is YNFKEQ in the germline V gene. V was clipped by 1 base and J by 4 bases, with 12 bases between them. The CDR3 is 15 residues long. CDR3 protein: CASSQGAGSADTQYF. The CDR3 DNA reads as TGTGCCAGCAGCCAAGGGGCGGGATCTGCAGATACGCAGTATTTT.

This clone has just one count. The chain joins TRBV2 to TRBJ2-5; a weak D match, TRBD2 (6 bases). The germline CDR1 and CDR2 sequences are SNHLY and FYNNEI. The CDR3 has 12 amino acids. V was cut by 3 bases and J by 4 bases, with 6 bases left in between. The CDR3 sequence is CASSEGGETQYF. Here the CDR3 DNA reads TGTGCCAGCAGTGAGGGAGGAGAGACCCAGTACTTC.

This clone was picked up a small number of times. This chain joins TRBV5-4 and TRBJ2-4; D is unresolved. Trimming left V 2 bases short and J 8 bases short, with 11 bases between. In germline, CDR1 is SGHNT, CDR2 YYREEE (reference sequence). The CDR3 extends over 13 amino acids. The CDR3 is CASSFPESHIQYF. The CDR3, as DNA: TGTGCCAGCAGCTTTCCGGAGTCCCACATTCAGTACTTC.

V usage is TRBV7-3 and J usage is TRBJ2-3; tentative D call: TRBD2 (6 bases). The CDR3 covers 14 residues. Trimming cost V 5 bases and J 9 bases, with 18 bases left between them. Germline assignment: CDR1 SGHTA and CDR2 FQGTGA. The CDR3: CASSRFGGERTQYF. DNA of the CDR3: TGTGCCAGCAGCCGATTCGGCGGGGAACGCACGCAGTATTTT.

This chain uses TRBV7-2 with TRBJ2-7; TRBD1 matches at 7 bases. Germline loops: CDR1 SGHTA, CDR2 FQGNSA. The CDR3 length is 15 residues. The J segment lost 2 bases and the V segment lost 5 bases, leaving 9 bases of the junction unmatched. The CDR3 is CASSLYRGLAYEQYF. As DNA, the CDR3 is TGTGCCAGCAGCCTTTACAGGGGTTTGGCCTACGAGCAGTACTTC. Together with reference TRBV7-2 and TRBJ2-7, the CDR3 gives the full variable domain: GAGVSQSPSNKVTEKGKDVELRCDPISGHTALYWYRQSLGQGLEFLIYFQGNSAPDKSGLPSDRFSAERTGGSVSTLTIQRTQQEDSAVYLCASSLYRGLAYEQYFGPGTRLTVT.

This sequence joins TRBV6-5 and TRBJ1-2, with 10 positions matching TRBD1. The trim removed 6 bases at V and 8 bases at J, leaving 9 bases unmatched. CDR3 length: 14 residues. Looked up from germline, CDR1 is MNHEY and CDR2 is SVGAGI. The CDR3 region is CASRNRQGARGYTF. The CDR3, as DNA: TGTGCCAGCAGAAACAGACAGGGGGCGAGGGGCTACACCTTC.

The chain combines TRBV9 with TRBJ2-3; 8 bases align to TRBD2. CDR1 and CDR2 (germline): SGDLS, YYNGEE. J gave up 0 bases and V 7 bases, and 10 bases lay outside the gene matches. The CDR3 consists of 16 residues. The CDR3 here is CASGRGALTSTDTQYF. CDR3 DNA: TGTGCCAGCGGGCGGGGGGCCCTAACTAGCACAGATACGCAGTATTTT.

This clone showed up just once. The chain combines TRBV30 with TRBJ1-4; possibly TRBD1 for D (5 bases). Per the germline V gene, CDR1 is GTSNPN and CDR2 is SVGIG (reference sequence). There are 13 residues in the CDR3. V dropped 1 base and J dropped 8 bases, with 11 bases sitting between them. The DNA for the CDR3 is TGTGCCTGGAGTGGTTCGGGGGTCGAAAAACTGTTTTTT. Translation: CAWSGSGVEKLFF.

This clone was found once. The CDR3 coding sequence is TGTGCCAGCAGTTACCCTCACCTCGGGACAAAGCTCTACGAGCAGTACTTC. It yields the protein CASSYPHLGTKLYEQYF. This sequence joins TRBV6-2 or TRBV6-3 and TRBJ2-7; tentative D call: TRBD1 (6 bases). In germline, CDR1 is MNHEY, CDR2 SVGEGT. The CDR3 has 17 residues. The germline V and J ends were trimmed by 2 bases and 3 bases, with 20 bases remaining between them.

The chain uses TRBV6-4 and TRBJ2-1; 13 bases are shared with TRBD2. The CDR3 is 15 amino acids. CDR1 and CDR2 (germline): MRHNA, SNTAGT. V was pared by 6 bases and J by 9 bases, with 8 bases of the junction left unmatched. CDR3 in amino acids: CASRVLAGGPGEQFF. Written as DNA, the CDR3 is TGTGCCAGCAGGGTACTAGCGGGGGGGCCTGGTGAGCAGTTCTTC.

This chain connects TRBV4-2 to TRBJ1-3; 8 positions match TRBD1. There are 16 residues in the CDR3. CDR1 and CDR2 from the germline V gene are LGHNA and YNFKEQ. After removal of 1 base from V and 3 bases from J, the junction contained 5 bases not matched to a gene. The CDR3 here is CASSQVSGGGGNTIYF. The CDR3 DNA reads as TGTGCCAGCAGCCAAGTATCAGGGGGCGGTGGAAACACCATATATTTT.

This clone has only one observation. This sequence joins TRBV6-5 and TRBJ1-1; 11 bases match TRBD1. This CDR3 is 15 amino acids long. The trim removed 6 bases at V and 1 base at J, leaving 4 bases unmatched. Germline loops: CDR1 MNHEY, CDR2 SVGAGI. CDR3 amino acids: CASSFGQGANTEAFF. The CDR3 DNA reads TGTGCCAGCAGCTTCGGACAGGGGGCGAACACTGAAGCTTTCTTT.

The V call is TRBV4-1, the J call TRBJ1-4; the D is unclear. The V end was cut by 1 base, the J end by 7 bases, with 13 bases between. Germline values: CDR1 MGHRA, CDR2 YSYEKL. The CDR3 consists of 15 residues. CDR3 DNA: TGCGCCAGCAGCCAAGGGTGGGCGGCGGGTGAAAAACTGTTTTTT. Its protein product is CASSQGWAAGEKLFF.

This chain uses TRBV23-1 with TRBJ2-7, with 7 bases lining up with TRBD2. TRBV23-1 is sorted into the ORF group, with uncertain function. The CDR3 covers 15 residues. V lost 0 bases to trimming and J lost 6 bases; unmatched junction nucleotides: 8. Here the CDR3 DNA reads TGCGCCAGCAGTCAATCGAGCGGGGAGCGGTTCGAGCAGTACTTC. Its protein product is CASSQSSGERFEQYF.

The V call is TRBV7-9, the J call TRBJ2-7, with D tentatively TRBD1 (6 bases). The CDR3 length is 14 residues. Germline CDR1 and CDR2: SEHNR and FQNEAQ (reference sequence). Trimming took off 4 bases at V and 2 bases at J, with 12 bases between the two ends. This chain's CDR3 is CASSSSDRTYEQYF. The CDR3 region has the DNA TGTGCCAGCAGCTCCTCAGACAGGACCTACGAGCAGTACTTC.

The CDR3 is CASSLLGDTSGNTIYF. The CDR3 coding sequence is TGTGCCAGCAGTTTATTAGGGGACACCTCTGGAAACACCATATATTTT. The gene calls are TRBV27 and TRBJ1-3; the D gene is possibly TRBD1 (6 bases). The CDR3 has 16 amino acids. Per the germline V gene, CDR1 is MNHEY and CDR2 is SMNVEV (reference sequence). V was clipped by 1 base and J by 0 bases, with 10 bases between them.

This clone was picked up one time. The chain is built from TRBV9 and TRBJ2-3, with 10 positions matching TRBD2. The length of the CDR3 is 17 residues. V trimming: 0 bases; J trimming: 2 bases; junction bases outside the gene matches: 6. Germline CDR1 and CDR2: SGDLS and YYNGEE. CDR3 coding DNA: TGTGCCAGCAGCGTAGCGGGGCTAGCGGGAGCCACAGATACGCAGTATTTT. Residues: CASSVAGLAGATDTQYF.

V usage is TRBV28 and J usage is TRBJ1-6; D may be TRBD1 (5 bases). The V gene lost 8 bases and the J gene lost 4 bases, with 12 bases spanning the gap. The CDR3 has 14 residues. CDR1 MDHEN and CDR2 SYDVKM come from the germline V gene. The CDR3 spells CASVMGGYNSPLHF. Here the CDR3 DNA reads TGTGCCAGCGTTATGGGGGGGTATAATTCACCCCTCCACTTT.